This note documents a single TCR beta chain sequence. This sample was included in a study of blood T cell repertoires in COVID-19. Profiling relied on immunoSEQ multiplex PCR, and the TCRdb table lists in-frame clones only, not all of them. The sample has 65,000 to 70,000 clones; 70% to 85% are singletons. Trimming stripped 4 bases from V and 5 bases from J, with 10 bases between. In germline, CDR1 is SGHDT, CDR2 YYEEEE. This CDR3 spans 12 amino acids. Sequenced: peripheral blood. The rearrangement links TRBV5-6 to TRBJ2-7; D unclear. This clonotype was sampled from a man older than 75 with active COVID-19. The CDR3 spells CASSPGLNEQYF. The CDR3 DNA is TGTGCCAGCAGCCCTGGCTTAAACGAGCAGTACTTC. The variable domain in full, completed from reference TRBV5-6 and TRBJ2-7, reads DAGVTQSPTHLIKTRGQQVTLRCSPKSGHDTVSWYQQALGQGPQFIFQYYEEEERQRGNFPDRFSGHQFPNYSSELNVNALLLGDSALYLCASSPGLNEQYFGPGTRLTVT.